This TCR beta chain was sequenced for a study of radiotherapy plus CTLA-4 blockade in lung cancer. Study in general: Around 19% of enrolled patients responded objectively, and approximately 34% had disease control. Study observations and caveats: The best predictor of response was reported to be early blood T cell clone dynamics, with interferon-beta.

A note on this clone: Its antigen remains unidentified.

Patients with chemo-refractory metastatic non-small-cell lung cancer received focal radiation plus CTLA-4 blockade with ipilimumab. This CDR3 region has 13 residues. CDR1 is MNHNS, CDR2 SASEGT, per germline. TCRdb's copy holds only in-frame clones and misses some; the assay was immunoSEQ multiplex PCR. The sample lists fewer than 65,000 clones; 60% to 80% were seen once. The chain recombines TRBV6-1 with TRBJ2-2; 8 bases line up with TRBD1. This specimen was peripheral blood, taken from a patient treated with radiotherapy plus ipilimumab. This TCR was recovered from a human donor with non-small cell lung cancer whose response to radiotherapy plus ipilimumab could not be evaluated. For the CDR3, the DNA is TGTTCATCCGGGACAGGACCGACCGGGGAGCTGTTTTTT. Encoded protein: CSSGTGPTGELFF.